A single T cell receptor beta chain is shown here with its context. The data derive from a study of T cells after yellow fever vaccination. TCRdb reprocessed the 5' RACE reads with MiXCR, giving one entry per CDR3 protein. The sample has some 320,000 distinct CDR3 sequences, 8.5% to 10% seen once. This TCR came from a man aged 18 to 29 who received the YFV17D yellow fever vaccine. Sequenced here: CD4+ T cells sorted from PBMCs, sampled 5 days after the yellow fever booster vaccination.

Here the CDR3 DNA reads TGCGCCAGCAGCCACTCAAAAGGACAGTTGAACACTGAAGCTTTCTTT. It codes for CASSHSKGQLNTEAFF. The rearrangement links TRBV4-1 to TRBJ1-1; possibly TRBD1 for D (6 bases). The V gene lost 3 bases and the J gene lost 0 bases, with 14 bases spanning the gap. This CDR3 comprises 16 residues. Germline V gene sequence: CDR1 MGHRA, CDR2 YSYEKL.